Listed here are 5 T cell receptor beta chains from one sample, sequenced in a study of shared clonotypes between healthy human individuals. Repertoires were generated with immunoSEQ multiplex PCR, while TCRdb's copy carries only in-frame clones and drops some. The repertoire holds roughly 1,000,000 clones, with around 78% as singletons. The specimen was memory CD4+ T cells from PBMCs. Subset of the sample: CD45RA-negative fraction. These receptors came from a man aged 18 to 30 in good health. Some clones in this sample may be carry-over from other donors' samples.

The chain employs TRBV23-1 and TRBJ2-7, with 8 bases aligning to TRBD1. TRBV23-1 is identified as an open reading frame with a role that is uncertain. CDR3 size: 14 residues. V lost 2 bases and J lost 2; bases outside the gene matches: 2. CDR3 nucleotides: TGCGCCAGCAGTCAAGGACAGGGCGCCTACGAGCAGTACTTC. Translation: CASSQGQGAYEQYF.

This clone was seen a few times. The J gene is TRBJ1-5, the V gene TRBV21-1. TRBV21-1 is shown as a pseudogene. CDR3 size: 13 residues. CDR3 nucleotides: TGTGCCAGTATTCCCACTGTTGTCAAGACCCAGCATTTT. It translates to CASIPTVVKTQHF.

This clone was seen a single time. The V and J genes are TRBV29-1 and TRBJ2-7; 12 nucleotides line up with TRBD2. The ends lost 5 bases at V and 3 bases at J; junction bases unmatched: 5. The CDR3 has 14 residues. Per the germline V gene, CDR1 is SQVTM and CDR2 is ANQGSEA. The CDR3 protein is CSVILAGGHYEQYF. For the CDR3, the DNA is TGCAGCGTTATCCTAGCGGGAGGGCACTACGAGCAGTACTTC.

This sequence joins TRBV28 and TRBJ2-3, with D perhaps TRBD1 (5 bases). The CDR3 is 14 residues long. Germline V lookup: CDR1 MDHEN, CDR2 SYDVKM. In DNA, the CDR3 is TGTGGGACGGAAAGGGGTCCCATCACAGATACGCAGTATTTT. Translating it yields CGTERGPITDTQYF. Full variable domain (outside the CDR3, taken from reference TRBV28 and TRBJ2-3): DVKVTQSSRYLVKRTGEKVFLECVQDMDHENMFWYRQDPGLGLRLIYFSYDVKMKEKGDIPEGYSVSREKKERFSLILESASTNQTSMYLCGTERGPITDTQYFGPGTRLTVL.

The rearrangement uses TRBV5-1 and TRBJ1-2; 9 positions agree with TRBD1. This CDR3 spans 13 amino acids. V shed 4 bases and J 6 bases; nucleotides not matched to a gene: 4. Germline CDR1 is SGHRS and CDR2 is YFSETQ. The CDR3 protein is CASSPGTGNGYTF. The CDR3 DNA follows: TGCGCCAGCAGCCCAGGGACAGGGAATGGCTACACCTTC.